This paragraph reports one T cell receptor beta chain. The data are from a study of blood T cell repertoires in COVID-19. CDR3 length: 15 amino acids. After removal of 5 bases from V and 9 bases from J, the junction contained 10 bases not matched to a gene. Germline V CDR1 and CDR2: SGHVS, FQNEAQ. TCRdb keeps only in-frame clones here, not all; method: immunoSEQ multiplex PCR. The sample has 30,000 to 40,000 clones, 70% to 90% seen once. Specimen: peripheral blood. The V gene is TRBV7-8, the J gene TRBJ2-1; 10 nucleotides line up with TRBD2. The sequence was collected from a human donor in a cohort sampled during active COVID-19. This chain's CDR3 is CASSPLAGPNVEQFF. CDR3 nucleotide sequence: TGTGCCAGCAGCCCACTAGCGGGGCCGAACGTTGAGCAGTTCTTC.